The clone carrying this T cell receptor (beta chain) showed up just a few times. The antigen remains unidentified. The data were obtained in a study of T-cell memory formation after mild COVID-19. Study findings and constraints: Whereas later expanders leaned CD4+, clones contracting day 15 to 85 showed a balanced CD4/CD8 makeup.

With constant-segment primers, 5'RACE yielded cDNA libraries of TCR alpha and TCR beta that carried sample barcodes and UMIs. From the 5' RACE reads, TCRdb called clonotypes with MiXCR, one entry per CDR3 protein. The sample has 150,000 to 200,000 distinct CDR3 sequences; around 16% are singletons. The CDR3 sequence is 13 residues long. The V end was cut by 4 bases, the J end by 13 bases, with 16 bases between. CDR1 SGHVS and CDR2 FQNEAQ come from the germline V gene. Sequenced sample: PBMCs or a T cell subset sorted from them (not recorded which). The TCR sequence derives from an adult woman who had mild COVID-19 (a few samples of this study predate the infection). Cell type and time point are not known. The rearrangement uses TRBV7-8 and TRBJ2-2; D not resolved. The CDR3 region has the DNA TGTGCCAGCAGCTCGGGTCGGGCTCGGGTGCTGTTTTTT. It codes for CASSSGRARVLFF. Looking up the rest from reference TRBV7-8 and TRBJ2-2 gives the full variable domain: GAGVSQSPRYKVAKRGQDVALRCDPISGHVSLFWYQQALGQGPEFLTYFQNEAQLDKSGLPSDRFFAERPEGSVSTLKIQRTQQEDSAVYLCASSSGRARVLFFGEGSRLTVL.